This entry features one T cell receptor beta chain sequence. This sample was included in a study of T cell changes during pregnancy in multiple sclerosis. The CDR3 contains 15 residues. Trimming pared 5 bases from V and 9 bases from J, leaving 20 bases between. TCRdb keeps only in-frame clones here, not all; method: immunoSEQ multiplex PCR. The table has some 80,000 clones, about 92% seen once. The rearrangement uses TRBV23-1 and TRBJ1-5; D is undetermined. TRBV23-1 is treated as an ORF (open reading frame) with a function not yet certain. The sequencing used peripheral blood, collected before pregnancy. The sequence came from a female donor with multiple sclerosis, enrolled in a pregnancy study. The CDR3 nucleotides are TGCGCCAGCAGTTCAATCCCACAATCGAGGGCGCCCCAGCATTTT. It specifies CASSSIPQSRAPQHF.